Below, 25 T cell receptor beta chains from the same sample are listed, as sequenced in a study of blood T cell dynamics during melanoma immunotherapy (dated by TCRdb to between 2020 and 2021). The library was produced with the immunoSEQ multiplex PCR assay. Held by TCRdb, this immuneACCESS table contains in-frame sequences only and omits some clones. Under half of the omission traces to an unresolved V gene where checked; the cause of the rest is unknown. The sample profile shows fewer than 4,500 clones; about 88% of them were found once. Of the sample, about 4.2% is held by the ten largest clones. In light of the paper, this sample's time point label describes: week 3, after first cycle of checkpoint inhibitor. The sequences come from blood, collected from a patient treated with checkpoint blockade. These receptors originate from a human donor with melanoma.

This clone was counted once. This rearrangement joins TRBV16 to TRBJ1-5; no clear D gene. Germline CDR1 KGHSY, CDR2 FQNENV. CDR3 length: 14 residues. Trimming took off 4 bases at V and 4 bases at J, with 11 bases between the two ends. As DNA, the CDR3 is TGTGCCAGCAGCCGAGGCCCCGGTAATCAGCCCCAGCATTTT. Protein: CASSRGPGNQPQHF.

The chain is built from TRBV29-1 and TRBJ1-4; 9 nucleotides agree with TRBD1. The CDR3 is 13 residues long. Germline V gene sequence: CDR1 SQVTM, CDR2 ANQGSEA. V shed 6 bases and J 5 bases; nucleotides not matched to a gene: 4. The DNA of the CDR3 is TGCAGCGTGACCGGACAGGGGAATGAAAAACTGTTTTTT. Its translation is CSVTGQGNEKLFF.

The rearrangement links TRBV6-1 to TRBJ1-1; D may be TRBD1 (5 bases). Trimming removed 0 bases at V and 4 bases at J, with 12 bases between. The CDR3 runs 15 residues. The germline V gene has CDR1 MNHNS and CDR2 SASEGT. In DNA, the CDR3 is TGTGCCAGCAGTGAAGCATACCCGACAGCCACTGAAGCTTTCTTT. Translated: CASSEAYPTATEAFF.

The CDR3 region has the DNA TGTGCCACCAGCCCCCGCGGGGCTGGAAACACCATATATTTT. Its protein is CATSPRGAGNTIYF. V and J are TRBV15 and TRBJ1-3; D gene unclear. The CDR3 consists of 14 residues. The V gene lost 5 bases and the J gene lost 2 bases, with 10 bases spanning the gap. The germline CDR1 and CDR2 sequences are LNHNV and YYDKDF (reference sequence).

This chain joins TRBV30 and TRBJ1-5; D is possibly TRBD1 (5 bases). V lost 3 bases, J lost 1 base, and 13 bases lay in between. This CDR3 is built from 15 residues. The germline V gene has CDR1 GTSNPN and CDR2 SVGIG (reference sequence). The CDR3 DNA reads TGTGCCTGGAGCCCTAACGGGGCCAGCAATCAGCCCCAGCATTTT. Protein sequence: CAWSPNGASNQPQHF.

The gene calls are TRBV5-4 and TRBJ1-1; TRBD1 matches at 7 bases. This CDR3 is built from 16 residues. Germline-derived CDR1 and CDR2 are SGHNT and YYREEE (reference sequence). Trimming cost V 0 bases and J 1 base; bases outside gene matches: 6. For the CDR3, the DNA is TGTGCCAGCAGCTTGGGTCTAAGGGGGCAGAACACTGAAGCTTTCTTT. It codes for CASSLGLRGQNTEAFF.

The table lists this clone with a few counts. DNA for the CDR3: TGCGCCAGCAGTGCCGGGACAGGGGGGTACCAAGAGACCCAGTACTTC. It specifies CASSAGTGGYQETQYF. The V call is TRBV5-1, the J call TRBJ2-5, with 11 bases that match TRBD1. This CDR3 is 16 amino acids long. Germline assignment: CDR1 SGHRS and CDR2 YFSETQ. J gave up 0 bases and V 5 bases, and 6 bases lay outside the gene matches.

The rearrangement uses TRBV11-2 and TRBJ1-6; no clear D. The CDR3 has 14 residues. The V and J ends lost 4 bases and 12 bases respectively, with 16 bases between them. From germline, CDR1 is SGHAT and CDR2 FQNNGV. Written as DNA, the CDR3 is TGTGCCAGCAGCTCCCCTGGGCCTACTCGACCCCTCCACTTT. This sequence encodes CASSSPGPTRPLHF. The full variable domain, rest sourced from reference TRBV11-2 and TRBJ1-6, is EAGVAQSPRYKIIEKRQSVAFWCNPISGHATLYWYQQILGQGPKLLIQFQNNGVVDDSQLPKDRFSAERLKGVDSTLKIQPAKLEDSAVYLCASSSPGPTRPLHFGNGTRLTVT.

The chain links TRBV7-2 to TRBJ2-3; TRBD1 agrees at 7 bases. The V and J ends lost 5 bases and 6 bases, in that order; junction bases with no gene match: 5. Germline V gives CDR1 SGHTA, CDR2 FQGNSA. The CDR3 runs 13 residues. CDR3 amino acids: CASSVDRRDTQYF. Written as DNA, the CDR3 is TGTGCCAGCAGCGTGGACAGGCGTGATACGCAGTATTTT.

The DNA of the CDR3 is TGTGCCAGCAGAAGACAGGCACGGGGTTCACCCCTCCACTTT. Translating it yields CASRRQARGSPLHF. The J gene is TRBJ1-6, the V gene TRBV6-5; D is perhaps TRBD1 (6 bases). The V gene's germline CDR1 is MNHEY and CDR2 SVGAGI. The CDR3 extends over 14 amino acids. V gave up 6 bases and J gave up 9 bases, with 15 bases separating them.

The genes are TRBV9 and TRBJ2-5, with a possible D match to TRBD1 (5 bases). The ends were cut back, 3 bases at V and 5 bases at J, with 17 bases in the middle. This CDR3 is built from 15 residues. Germline CDR1 is SGDLS and CDR2 is YYNGEE. The CDR3 reads CASSAGHALGETQYF. DNA of the CDR3: TGTGCCAGCAGCGCTGGACACGCTCTCGGGGAGACCCAGTACTTC.

V is TRBV29-1 and J is TRBJ2-1; TRBD2 agrees at 10 bases. Per germline, CDR1 SQVTM and CDR2 ANQGSEA. V dropped 2 bases and J dropped 8; count of bases not matched to a gene: 9. The CDR3 has 15 residues. The DNA of the CDR3 is TGCAGCGTTGAAATAAACGGTCTAGCGGGGGATGAGCAGTTCTTC. This gives the protein CSVEINGLAGDEQFF.

The gene calls are TRBV2 and TRBJ2-5, with D perhaps given as TRBD1 or TRBD2 (6 bases each). Trimming left V 4 bases short and J 7 bases short, with 16 bases between. Germline V CDR1 and CDR2: SNHLY, FYNNEI. CDR3 length: 14 amino acids. The chain's CDR3 is CASSVMGAGGTQYF. The CDR3 DNA reads as TGTGCCAGCAGTGTGATGGGGGCCGGGGGGACCCAGTACTTC. The whole variable domain, remainder taken from reference TRBV2 and TRBJ2-5, is EPEVTQTPSHQVTQMGQEVILRCVPISNHLYFYWYRQILGQKVEFLVSFYNNEISEKSEIFDDQFSVERPDGSNFTLKIRSTKLEDSAMYFCASSVMGAGGTQYFGPGTRLLVL.

The chain links TRBV5-1 to TRBJ1-2; TRBD1 matches 8 bases. V shed 1 base, J shed 2 bases, and the junction held 7 bases outside the gene matches. This CDR3 spans 16 amino acids. Germline CDR1 is SGHRS and CDR2 is YFSETQ. CDR3 DNA: TGCGCCAGCAGCTTGCGAGCAGGGGGCGAAAACTATGGCTACACCTTC. It translates to CASSLRAGGENYGYTF. Using reference TRBV5-1 and TRBJ1-2 for the parts outside the CDR3, the full variable domain is KAGVTQTPRYLIKTRGQQVTLSCSPISGHRSVSWYQQTPGQGLQFLFEYFSETQRNKGNFPGRFSGRQFSNSRSEMNVSTLELGDSALYLCASSLRAGGENYGYTFGSGTRLTVV.

This clone was found a few times. J is TRBJ2-7 and V is TRBV7-9, with 7 bases identical to TRBD1. In germline, CDR1 is SEHNR, CDR2 FQNEAQ (reference sequence). The J segment lost 3 bases and the V segment lost 2 bases, leaving 19 bases of the junction unmatched. The CDR3 contains 19 residues. CDR3: CASSLSRLGQASLYYEQYF. Written as DNA, the CDR3 is TGTGCCAGCAGCTTATCAAGGCTAGGACAGGCCTCGCTCTACTACGAGCAGTACTTC.

A note on this clone: Other DNA sequences from this sample encode an identical CDR3 as well. The V and J genes are TRBV25-1 and TRBJ2-2; the match to TRBD1 covers 7 bases. Germline values: CDR1 MGHDK, CDR2 SYGVNS. The CDR3 has 15 amino acids. The J segment lost 6 bases and the V segment lost 4 bases, leaving 8 bases of the junction unmatched. CDR3 protein: CASSGRQGWAGELFF. The CDR3 DNA reads TGTGCCAGCAGTGGTAGACAGGGTTGGGCCGGGGAGCTGTTTTTT.

V gene TRBV2 combines with J gene TRBJ2-5, with D perhaps matching TRBD1 (5 bases). Trimming cost V 3 bases and J 0 bases, with 8 bases left between them. The germline V gene has CDR1 SNHLY and CDR2 FYNNEI. CDR3 length: 14 amino acids. CDR3 in DNA: TGTGCCAGCAGTGAGACAGAGTACCAAGAGACCCAGTACTTC. Translation: CASSETEYQETQYF. Combining the CDR3 with reference TRBV2 and TRBJ2-5 gives the whole variable domain EPEVTQTPSHQVTQMGQEVILRCVPISNHLYFYWYRQILGQKVEFLVSFYNNEISEKSEIFDDQFSVERPDGSNFTLKIRSTKLEDSAMYFCASSETEYQETQYFGPGTRLLVL.

Note on this clone: The germline gene is not matched at one end of the junction; a read error may be the cause. The genes are TRBV18 and TRBJ2-7; 8 nucleotides match TRBD2. The V gene's germline CDR1 is KGHSH and CDR2 LQKENI. This CDR3 is 15 amino acids long. CDR3 in amino acids: CASSSPSGPGYEQYF. The DNA for the CDR3 is TGTGCCAGCTCATCACCTAGCGGGCCTGGCTACGAGCAGTACTTC.

The chain employs TRBV19 and TRBJ2-5; D gene unclear. The CDR3 has 13 residues. The V end lost 1 base, the J end lost 4 bases, and 7 bases lay between the germline ends. Germline V gives CDR1 LNHDA, CDR2 SQIVND (reference sequence). The CDR3 loop is CASSIGQPETQYF. CDR3 sequence (DNA): TGTGCCAGTAGTATAGGGCAGCCAGAGACCCAGTACTTC.

The chain recombines TRBV6-1 with TRBJ2-3, with unresolved D. The V and J ends lost 3 bases and 1 base respectively, with 14 bases between them. The CDR3 is made up of 16 amino acids. Looked up from germline, CDR1 is MNHNS and CDR2 is SASEGT. CDR3 residues: CASSDGPVLGTDTQYF. The CDR3 nucleotides are TGTGCCAGCAGTGATGGACCGGTTCTGGGCACAGATACGCAGTATTTT.

This clone was recorded only once. This chain joins TRBV11-2 and TRBJ2-7; 7 positions match TRBD1. CDR1 and CDR2 from the germline V gene are SGHAT and FQNNGV. V lost 5 bases and J lost 2; bases outside the gene matches: 6. This CDR3 contains 14 residues. CDR3 residues: CASSLSQGAYEQYF. CDR3 nucleotides: TGTGCCAGCAGCCTGAGCCAGGGGGCCTACGAGCAGTACTTC.

The rearrangement links TRBV7-2 to TRBJ1-1, with no clear D. Germline assignment: CDR1 SGHTA and CDR2 FQGNSA. The CDR3 loop spans 16 amino acids. Between the trimmed V and J ends, which lost 5 bases and 4 bases, there was a span of 20 bases. Written as DNA, the CDR3 is TGTGCCAGCAGCCCACCCGGGTCGGTGCGCTCCACTGAAGCTTTCTTT. Amino acid sequence: CASSPPGSVRSTEAFF.

V usage is TRBV30 and J usage is TRBJ2-7, with D unresolved. This CDR3 region has 12 residues. Trimming left V 2 bases short and J 5 bases short, with 10 bases between. Germline lookup yields CDR1 GTSNPN and CDR2 SVGIG (reference sequence). The CDR3: CAWSKAVDEQYF. The CDR3, as DNA: TGTGCCTGGAGTAAAGCCGTCGACGAGCAGTACTTC.

This chain joins TRBV2 and TRBJ2-2, with TRBD1 matching 7 bases. There are 17 residues in the CDR3. J was trimmed by 5 bases and V by 10 bases; bases with no gene match: 19. Germline-derived CDR1 and CDR2 are SNHLY and FYNNEI. In DNA form, the CDR3 reads TGTGCCACCCAACCCAACAGGGGTCGATCGTGGACCGGGGAGCTGTTTTTT. This translates into CATQPNRGRSWTGELFF. The full variable domain, its missing parts supplied by reference TRBV2 and TRBJ2-2, is EPEVTQTPSHQVTQMGQEVILRCVPISNHLYFYWYRQILGQKVEFLVSFYNNEISEKSEIFDDQFSVERPDGSNFTLKIRSTKLEDSAMYFCATQPNRGRSWTGELFFGEGSRLTVL.

The chain has TRBV4-1 and TRBJ2-7; D possibly corresponds to TRBD1 (6 bases). Trimming left V 0 bases short and J 2 bases short, with 11 bases between. The CDR3 is 15 residues long. Germline V CDR1 and CDR2: MGHRA, YSYEKL. The CDR3 is CASSQDLSGAYEQYF. The CDR3 nucleotides are TGCGCCAGCAGCCAAGATCTCTCAGGGGCCTACGAGCAGTACTTC.